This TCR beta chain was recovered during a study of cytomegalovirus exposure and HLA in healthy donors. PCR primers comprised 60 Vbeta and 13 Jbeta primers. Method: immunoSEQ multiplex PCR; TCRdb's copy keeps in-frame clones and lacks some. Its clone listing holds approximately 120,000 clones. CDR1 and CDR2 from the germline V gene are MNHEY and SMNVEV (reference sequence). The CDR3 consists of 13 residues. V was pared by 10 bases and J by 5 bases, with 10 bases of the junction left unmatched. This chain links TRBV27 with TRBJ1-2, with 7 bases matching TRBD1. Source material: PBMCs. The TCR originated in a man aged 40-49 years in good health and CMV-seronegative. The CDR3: CATRLQGSYGYTF. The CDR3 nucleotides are TGTGCCACCAGATTACAGGGGAGTTATGGCTACACCTTC.